This TCR beta chain was found in a study of cytomegalovirus exposure and HLA in healthy donors listed by TCRdb under 2017. A note on the overall study: An earlier analysis of some 500 of the donors reported 276 Gb of sequence data and some 120 million unique TCR beta sequences from roughly 200 million T cells. In an earlier analysis of roughly 600 of the donors, high-throughput TCR beta sequencing was used to judge whether each TCR beta V gene segment behaved as functional or pseudogenic. A later genetic analysis took genome-wide SNP genotypes for about 55% of the roughly 700 donors and used that subset as a discovery cohort. The study aimed to test whether cataloging public T cell receptors could reveal signatures of past pathogen exposure. A separate validation cohort of 100 to 150 different subjects was used in addition to the 666-subject first cohort. Among the approximately 400 genotyped donors, around 81% belonged to the genetic ancestry cluster associated with self-reported Caucasian donors. An early release covering roughly 600 HLA-typed donors comprised 300 to 350 gigabases of sequencing data and tens of millions of unique TCR sequences. The number of donors typed differed by locus, with 629-630 for A, B, C, DRB1 and DQB1, 522 for DQA1, 600 to 610 for DPA1, and over 400 for DPB1. HLA typing included class I and class II loci at four-digit resolution. Rather than drawing on any new phenotypic data, the later analysis identified candidate immune exposures from TCR beta sequences and the way those sequences occurred across donors. All discovery cohort repertoires had been generated using a single sequencing platform. Four to six DR-DQ haplotypes were handled as single units for association and clustering, since linkage in the cohort was strong. Donor age, sex, ethnicity and CMV serostatus were compiled together with the repertoire data. To predict cytomegalovirus infection status, the study combined high-throughput TCR immunosequencing, statistical association of individual TCRs with disease status, and machine learning. The study profiled the T cell repertoires of under 700 subjects by immunosequencing and related them to cytomegalovirus serostatus. Across about 380 genotyped donors of the cohort, an average of roughly 250,000 unique TCR beta nucleotide sequences per donor were sequenced, and 15% to 20% of those sequences were non-productive. A later analysis re-examined previously published TCR beta repertoires from over 500 donors and added high-resolution HLA genotyping to investigate patterns of TCR occurrence.

The cohort comprised 666 healthy bone marrow donors. At the time of sampling, all cohort members were nominally healthy, though unrecorded immune exposures were likely present. The donor tested CMV seronegative, placing the donor among the roughly 340 seronegative members of the cohort. Every donor gave a peripheral blood sample, and the peripheral blood mononuclear cells from that sample were used for TCR beta sequencing. Genomic DNA extraction from the blood cell samples was performed with the Qiagen DNeasy Blood Extraction Kit. The library was built by means of the immunoSEQ multiplex PCR assay. The multiplex PCR relied on a mix of 60 forward primers for TCR Vbeta segments and 13 reverse primers for TCR Jbeta segments. The CDR3 region of rearranged TCR beta genes was amplified from genomic DNA with a multiplex PCR assay. On the Illumina HiSeq System, the amplified TCR beta libraries were sequenced as 87-base-pair reads. The study's processing was this. A later analysis counted approximately 84 million unique TCR beta chains across the 666 repertoires, and about 10 million of these chains were shared by at least two donors. To remove PCR and sequencing errors, raw reads were error-corrected and collapsed into unique sequences using a nearest-neighbor algorithm that merged closely related sequences. To assign V, D and J gene segments, CDR3 sequences were aligned to IMGT reference sequences. Each retained sequence needed at least a six-nucleotide match to both a V gene segment and a J gene segment. A rearrangement counted as productive if the CDR3 had no stop codons and remained in frame with V and J, and every other rearrangement counted as non-productive. CDR3 was defined according to IMGT convention as the region running from the second conserved V-encoded cysteine to the conserved J-encoded phenylalanine. In an earlier analysis of around 640 of the donors, sequences lacking an unambiguous match to a single V gene segment were excluded. An earlier analysis of about 590 of the donors classified V segments as functional when productive rearrangements were above 56.7% and as segregating when the standard deviation between donors was above 5%. A statistical classification framework was developed to diagnose cytomegalovirus status using the catalog of TCR beta chain sequences. In a later analysis, TCR nucleotide sequences were compared against IMGT/GENE-DB human TR gene sequences so that V and J genes could be assigned. The TCRdist pipeline was used in a later analysis to assign CDR3 sequences and most-parsimonious VDJ recombination scenarios. In a later analysis, each TCR beta chain was defined by its CDR3 amino acid sequence together with its V-gene family, and reads lacking a unique V-gene family were excluded. As a way to deal with suspected cross-contamination and a sequencing artifact, a later analysis dropped over 550 nucleotide sequences that were highly shared and had low generation probability. A later analysis calculated a clonal expansion index for each public chain from normalized within-repertoire ranks of inferred template counts. In a later analysis, generation probabilities were computed with a VDJ recombination model fitted to out-of-frame rearrangements, and the resulting probabilities were checked against IGoR. A later analysis scored TCR-TCR, TCR-HLA and TCR-CMV co-occurrence with hypergeometric tests, applying a repertoire-size bias correction to TCR pairs. In a later analysis, false discovery rates were estimated by permuting HLA or CMV assignments 20 times. In a later analysis, co-occurring TCRs were grouped using DBSCAN, with TCRdist sequence similarity added in when clustering inside HLA-allele-positive subsets. Repertoires with fewer than 30,000 or more than 120,000 public chains were left out of co-occurrence clustering, as were about 5 repertoires with anomalous nucleotide sharing. Entries here come from immuneACCESS through TCRdb and include only in-frame sequences with V and J called. Some clones fail to appear in such tables; in the studies checked, an unresolved V gene covers under half of the shortfall, and the cause of the remainder is unknown. V, J and clone size are those of that table, while D and trimming were read from the DNA. In this sample's table one finds fewer than 200,000 clones. The ten biggest clones cover almost 6.5% of the sample.

General findings and caveats noted by the study authors: Because the 87-base-pair reads could not distinguish some IMGT-functional V segments, including TRBV6-2 and TRBV6-3, those segments were excluded. Strong co-occurrence of HLA alleles, especially DR and DQ, made assigning TCR associations to individual alleles difficult. In an earlier analysis of around 600 of the donors, most TCR beta V segments appeared in productive rearrangements about 87% or about 30% of the time, broadly matching IMGT annotations. Specific HLA alleles were associated with 18,000 or so TCR beta sequences at a false discovery rate of 0.05 in a later analysis. In a later analysis, the rate of TCR association differed among HLA loci, with DRB1 alleles having the most associated TCRs and HLA-C alleles having the fewest. An association between a missense DCLRE1C variant and V-gene and J-gene trimming of TCR beta chains was found in a later genetic analysis and replicated in an independent cohort. In a later analysis, HLA-associated TCR beta chains were found to be more clonally expanded and to have lower generation probabilities than equally common non-associated chains. Sequencing depth was assumed to be roughly uniform across donors in the presence/absence analyses, though that assumption may not hold. The authors suggested that the approach could potentially be generalized to other disease states and immunological phenotypes. Correlated functional status among segregating V segments might reflect linkage disequilibrium, but an unknown experimental factor could not be ruled out. In a later analysis, most CMV-associated TCR beta chains were found to appear HLA-restricted, with HLA associations seemingly driven largely by CMV exposure. Most TCR sequences were observed very rarely across donors, whereas some public TCRs were present in many individuals. A further reported finding was that TCR beta sequences accurately predicted the HLA-A and HLA-B alleles for most subjects in the first cohort. For the cohort, immune exposure information was limited to CMV serostatus. A later analysis reported that several top co-occurrence clusters appeared linked to parvovirus B19, influenza, CMV and Epstein-Barr virus. The sequencing pipeline was judged likely to have produced a cluster of highly shared sequence variants as a technical artifact. Over 15 rarely observed V segments, including chromosome 9 orphons, were excluded from the earlier analysis of approximately 500 of the donors because counts were too low. In a later genetic analysis, fewer N-insertions in productive TCRs were reported among donors in an Asian-associated ancestry cluster than the roughly 700-donor mean. Cytomegalovirus status was reported to be diagnosed by the classifier with high specificity and sensitivity in both the original and validation cohorts. In the study, 150 to 200 TCR beta chains were listed as associated with cytomegalovirus. In this cohort, only TCR beta chains were sequenced, and detectable features were limited by the absence of alpha or paired-chain data. In vitro tests confirmed that a few of the cytomegalovirus-associated TCR beta chains recognize cytomegalovirus antigens. Because some donors lacked HLA typing at each locus, the association tests relied only on the typed subset.

Comment on this clone: What antigen it recognizes has not been identified.

CDR1 and CDR2 were assigned from the germline V gene as SGHTA and FQGNSA. V lost 5 bases and J lost 3 bases, and the count of bases not matched to a germline gene is 12. CDR3 length: 16 amino acids, cysteine to phenylalanine. Of all the DNA, just the CDR3 is kept, 48 bases in frame from base 1. The clonotype originates from a man aged 30 to 39 in good health and CMV-seronegative. Sequencing was done on a sample of PBMCs. In this chain, TRBV7-2 is recombined with TRBJ2-7; 8 junctional bases match TRBD2. CDR3 sequence: CASSRGGLVPLYEQYF. In nucleotide form, the sequence is TGTGCCAGCAGCCGGGGGGGGCTCGTTCCCCTCTACGAGCAGTACTTC.